Listed here is a single T cell receptor beta chain. The sample originates from a study of blood T cell repertoires in COVID-19. Study information: PBMCs, B-cell-depleted T cells, or T cells were the source of the cDNA or gDNA that made up the material.

Sequenced by immunoSEQ multiplex PCR; TCRdb stores in-frame clones only, minus some. The sample shows a few hundred thousand clones, about 85% of them seen only once. The material sequenced was PBMCs or T cells enriched from blood (not recorded which). The sequence derives from a man aged 40-50 years who had recovered from COVID-19.

The CDR3 nucleotides are TGTGCCAGCGGAGGAAGAGGGATTGGAACAGATACGCAGTATTTT. Encoded protein: CASGGRGIGTDTQYF. The rearrangement uses TRBV5-5 and TRBJ2-3; D possibly corresponds to TRBD2 (5 bases). The CDR3 extends over 15 amino acids. Deletions cut 7 bases from V and 3 bases from J, with 18 bases between. Germline CDR1 SGHKS, CDR2 YYEKEE (reference sequence).